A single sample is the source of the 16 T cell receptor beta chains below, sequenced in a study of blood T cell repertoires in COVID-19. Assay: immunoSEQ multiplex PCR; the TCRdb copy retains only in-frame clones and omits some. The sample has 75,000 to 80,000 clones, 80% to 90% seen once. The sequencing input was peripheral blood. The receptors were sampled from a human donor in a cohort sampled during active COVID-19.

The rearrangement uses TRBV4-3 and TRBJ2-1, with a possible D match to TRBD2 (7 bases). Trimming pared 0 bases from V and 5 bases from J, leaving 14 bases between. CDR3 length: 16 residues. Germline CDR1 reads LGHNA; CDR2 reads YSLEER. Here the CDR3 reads CASSQDGGGGHNEQFF. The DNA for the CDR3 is TGCGCCAGCAGCCAAGACGGGGGAGGGGGGCACAATGAGCAGTTCTTC.

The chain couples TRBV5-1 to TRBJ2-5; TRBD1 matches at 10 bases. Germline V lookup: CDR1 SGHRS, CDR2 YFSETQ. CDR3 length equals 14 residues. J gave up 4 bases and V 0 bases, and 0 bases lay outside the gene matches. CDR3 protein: CASSLGTGGETQYF. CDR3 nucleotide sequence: TGCGCCAGCAGCTTGGGGACAGGGGGAGAGACCCAGTACTTC.

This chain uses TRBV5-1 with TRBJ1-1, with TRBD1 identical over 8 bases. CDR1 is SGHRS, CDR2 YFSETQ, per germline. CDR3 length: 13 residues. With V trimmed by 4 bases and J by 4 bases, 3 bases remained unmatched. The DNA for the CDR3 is TGCGCCAGCAGCGACACAGGGGGCACTGAAGCTTTCTTT. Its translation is CASSDTGGTEAFF.

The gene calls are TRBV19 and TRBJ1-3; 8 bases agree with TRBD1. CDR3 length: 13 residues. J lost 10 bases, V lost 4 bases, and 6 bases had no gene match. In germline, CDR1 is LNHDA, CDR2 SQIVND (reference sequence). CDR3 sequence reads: CASSRGQGITIYF. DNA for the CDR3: TGTGCCAGTAGTAGAGGACAGGGTATAACCATATATTTT.

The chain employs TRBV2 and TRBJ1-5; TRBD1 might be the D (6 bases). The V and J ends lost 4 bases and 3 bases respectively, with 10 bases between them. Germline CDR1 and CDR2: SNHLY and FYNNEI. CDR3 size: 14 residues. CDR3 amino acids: CASSGRTDNQPQHF. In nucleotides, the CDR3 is TGTGCCAGCAGTGGTAGGACAGACAATCAGCCCCAGCATTTT.

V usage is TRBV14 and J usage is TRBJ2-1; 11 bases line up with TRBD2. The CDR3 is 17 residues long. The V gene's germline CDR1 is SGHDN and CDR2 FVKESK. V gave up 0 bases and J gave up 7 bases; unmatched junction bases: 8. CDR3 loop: CASSQDVLAGVLNEQFF. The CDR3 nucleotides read TGTGCCAGCAGCCAAGATGTACTAGCGGGGGTATTGAATGAGCAGTTCTTC.

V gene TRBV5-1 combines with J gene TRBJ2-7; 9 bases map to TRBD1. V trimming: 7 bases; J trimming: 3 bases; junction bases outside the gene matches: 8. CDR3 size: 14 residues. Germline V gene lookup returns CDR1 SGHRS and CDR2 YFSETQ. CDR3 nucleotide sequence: TGCGCCAGCTTCCCCGGGACAGGGAGCTACGAGCAGTACTTC. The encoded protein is CASFPGTGSYEQYF. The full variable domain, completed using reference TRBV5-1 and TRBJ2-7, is KAGVTQTPRYLIKTRGQQVTLSCSPISGHRSVSWYQQTPGQGLQFLFEYFSETQRNKGNFPGRFSGRQFSNSRSEMNVSTLELGDSALYLCASFPGTGSYEQYFGPGTRLTVT.

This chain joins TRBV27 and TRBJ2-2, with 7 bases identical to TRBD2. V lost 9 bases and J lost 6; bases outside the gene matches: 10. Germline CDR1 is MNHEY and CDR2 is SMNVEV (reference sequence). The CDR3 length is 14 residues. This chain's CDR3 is CASSGLGLSGELFF. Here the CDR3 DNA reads TGTGCCAGTAGTGGTCTGGGACTATCCGGGGAGCTGTTTTTT.

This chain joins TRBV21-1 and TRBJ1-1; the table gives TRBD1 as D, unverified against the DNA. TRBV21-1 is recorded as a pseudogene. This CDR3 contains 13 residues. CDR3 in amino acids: CASSTGINTEAFF. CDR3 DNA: TGTGCCAGCAGTACAGGGATTAACACTGAAGCTTTCTTT.

The DNA of the CDR3 is TGTGCCAGCAGTTACACAAGGACATCGGGTCAGCCCCAGCATTTT. Its translation is CASSYTRTSGQPQHF. The rearrangement joins TRBV6-2 or TRBV6-3 to TRBJ1-5, with D tentatively TRBD1 (5 bases). The V gene's germline CDR1 is MNHEY and CDR2 SVGEGT. Trimming took off 2 bases at V and 6 bases at J, with 14 bases between the two ends. The CDR3 totals 15 residues.

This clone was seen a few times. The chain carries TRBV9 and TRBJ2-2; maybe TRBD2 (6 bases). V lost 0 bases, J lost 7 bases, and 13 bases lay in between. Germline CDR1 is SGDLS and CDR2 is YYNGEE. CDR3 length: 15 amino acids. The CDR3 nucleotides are TGTGCCAGCAGCGTAGATAGCGGAAGACTCGGGGAGCTGTTTTTT. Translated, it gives CASSVDSGRLGELFF.

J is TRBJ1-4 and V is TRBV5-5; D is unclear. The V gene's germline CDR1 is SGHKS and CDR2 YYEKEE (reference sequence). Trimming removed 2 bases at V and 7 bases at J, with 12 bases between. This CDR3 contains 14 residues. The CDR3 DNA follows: TGTGCCAGCAGCTTAGGAGGGATTAGTGAAAAACTGTTTTTT. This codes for CASSLGGISEKLFF.

CDR3 sequence: CASSKGTTGTGVHGYTF. The CDR3 coding sequence is TGTGCCAGCAGCAAAGGAACGACAGGGACAGGGGTTCATGGCTACACCTTC. The chain uses TRBV21-1 and TRBJ1-2; the D segment call TRBD1 is taken from the table without a DNA check. TRBV21-1 is described as a pseudogene. The CDR3 sequence is 17 residues long.

The chain's CDR3 is CASSSDRGRSYGYTF. The CDR3 DNA follows: TGTGCCAGCAGCTCCGACAGGGGGCGTAGCTATGGCTACACCTTC. The chain has TRBV11-2 and TRBJ1-2; 10 nucleotides agree with TRBD1. CDR1 is SGHAT and CDR2 is FQNNGV in the germline V gene. V gave up 4 bases and J gave up 4 bases; unmatched junction bases: 6. The CDR3 extends over 15 amino acids.

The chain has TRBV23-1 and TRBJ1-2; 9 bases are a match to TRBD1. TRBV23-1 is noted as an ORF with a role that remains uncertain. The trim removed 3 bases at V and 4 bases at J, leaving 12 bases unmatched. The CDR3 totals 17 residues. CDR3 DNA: TGCGCCAGCAGTCAGTCCCGCCGCACAGGGGGCAGCTATGGCTACACCTTC. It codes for CASSQSRRTGGSYGYTF.

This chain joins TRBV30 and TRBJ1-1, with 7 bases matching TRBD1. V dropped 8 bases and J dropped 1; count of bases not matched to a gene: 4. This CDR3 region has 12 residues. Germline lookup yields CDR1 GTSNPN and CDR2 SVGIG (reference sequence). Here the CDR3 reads CARGGTNTEAFF. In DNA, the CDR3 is TGTGCCCGAGGGGGCACGAACACTGAAGCTTTCTTT.